The present entry profiles one T cell receptor (beta chain) with its context. Its specificity is not known. A single record per CDR3 protein comes from TCRdb applying MiXCR to the reads. The data show 85,000 to 120,000 distinct CDR3 sequences, about 15% seen once. These data originate in a study of T cell repertoires in cytomegalovirus infection. In the study overall: Indicated by public TCR beta signatures were CMV infection and matching HLA type. General study results and limits: People with CMV and the relevant HLA were identified by cumulative public TCR beta family frequency. HLA-C-restricted TCR beta clonotypes specific for CMV led the ex vivo response.

Germline-derived CDR1 and CDR2 are SGHTA and FQGNSA. This CDR3 contains 12 residues. V lost 9 bases and J 6 bases, leaving 15 bases between the germline ends. The sample taken for sequencing was PBMCs. This clonotype was sampled from a human donor in good health (CMV status not recorded). Some clones in this sample may be carry-over from other donors' samples. The rearrangement uses TRBV7-2 and TRBJ2-7; D is unresolved. DNA of the CDR3: TGTGCCAGAAGCCGCGCCATACGCGAGCAGTACTTC. This codes for CARSRAIREQYF.